The TCR beta chain under discussion was sequenced for a study of blood T cells in healthy people across ages. Primed by a sample-barcoded 5' primer and a J-beta primer mix, a second PCR proceeded for 7 to 11 cycles. TCRdb called the 5' RACE reads again in MiXCR, with one record for every CDR3 protein. The table lists fewer than 1,000,000 distinct CDR3 sequences, about half of them singletons, with about a sixth in the top ten. The CDR3 has 16 residues. V was clipped by 0 bases and J by 7 bases, with 19 bases between them. Germline V gene sequence: CDR1 MGHRA, CDR2 YSYEKL. Material for sequencing was blood. The receptor was isolated from an elderly man in good health. The chain has TRBV4-1 and TRBJ2-7; no clear D gene. The CDR3 coding sequence is TGCGCCAGCAGCCAAGATGAGGCGGATTATTACAATGAGCAGTACTTC. Protein product: CASSQDEADYYNEQYF.